These T cell receptor beta chains were read from a single sample in a study of T cell changes during pregnancy in multiple sclerosis. Assay: immunoSEQ multiplex PCR; the TCRdb copy retains only in-frame clones and omits some. This table holds about 110,000 clones, approximately 90% found once. Specimen: peripheral blood, collected after pregnancy. All receptors come from a female donor with multiple sclerosis, enrolled in a pregnancy study. Both conserved end residues are part of each CDR3. D genes are given only for firm matches. The size entry is marked missing in some rows and otherwise reads once, few, many or a size class.

V,D,size,J,DNA,CDR3
TRBV6-5,TRBD1,NA,TRBJ2-1,TGTGCCAGCAGCTCCGGGACAGGGGGTACGAATGAGCAGTTCTTC,CASSSGTGGTNEQFF
TRBV27,NA,once,TRBJ1-1,TGTGCCAGCAGTGCCGGGGGGGGCACTGAAGCTTTCTTT,CASSAGGGTEAFF
TRBV19,NA,NA,TRBJ1-2,TGTGCCAGTAGTTACAGGGTAGATGGCTACACCTTC,CASSYRVDGYTF
TRBV18,NA,NA,TRBJ2-7,TGTGCCAGCTCACCACCGCAGGTCAGCTACGAGCAGTACTTC,CASSPPQVSYEQYF
TRBV5-1,NA,NA,TRBJ2-7,TGCGCCAGCAGCTTGCCCGAAGCCGAGCAGTACTTC,CASSLPEAEQYF
TRBV4-2,NA,NA,TRBJ2-7,TGTGCCAGCAGCCTGGGCTTGGAGCAGTACTTC,CASSLGLEQYF
TRBV5-1,TRBD2,NA,TRBJ2-3,TGCGCCAGCAGCTTGGGGCCCACGGGGAGGGGCACAGATACGCAGTATTTT,CASSLGPTGRGTDTQYF
TRBV7-8,TRBD2,NA,TRBJ2-1,TGTGCCAGCAGCTTTGTAACTAGCGGGGGGCTGGGTGAGCAGTTCTTC,CASSFVTSGGLGEQFF
TRBV13,NA,NA,TRBJ1-1,TGTGCCAGCAGCAGACAGGTTTTAGGGCGAGCTTTCTTT,CASSRQVLGRAFF
TRBV29-1,TRBD1,NA,TRBJ2-5,TGCAGCGTTGAAGGGGACAGAATTGGGGAGACCCAGTACTTC,CSVEGDRIGETQYF
TRBV7-3,NA,NA,TRBJ1-1,TGTGCCAGCAGCTTAGAAGGGGGTGGCACTGAAGCTTTCTTT,CASSLEGGGTEAFF
TRBV4-1,TRBD1,few,TRBJ1-1,TGCGCCAGCACCAATAAACAGGGGGCCACTGAAGCTTTCTTT,CASTNKQGATEAFF
TRBV29-1,TRBD1,NA,TRBJ1-1,TGCAGCGTTGCAGGGGGAATTGGCACTGAAGCTTTCTTT,CSVAGGIGTEAFF
TRBV4-2,TRBD2,NA,TRBJ2-1,TGTGCCAGCAGCCAAGAGGCAAGCGGGGGCAACAATGAGCAGTTCTTC,CASSQEASGGNNEQFF
TRBV30,NA,NA,TRBJ2-3,TGTGCCTGGAGCAGGGGGAGGACAGATACGCAGTATTTT,CAWSRGRTDTQYF
TRBV12-5,TRBD1,NA,TRBJ2-2,TGTGCTAGTGGTTTGGTAGGCAGGGGGACGTCCGGGGAGCTGTTTTTT,CASGLVGRGTSGELFF
TRBV5-1,NA,NA,TRBJ2-5,TGCGCCAGCAGCCAGAGTGCGACACCGTACCAAGAGACCCAGTACTTC,CASSQSATPYQETQYF
TRBV6-4,NA,NA,TRBJ2-3,TGTGCCAGCAGTGACTCGAGGGACTTCTCCGATACGCAGTATTTT,CASSDSRDFSDTQYF
TRBV19,NA,NA,TRBJ1-2,TGTGCCAGTACCGTACAGGGTCCTGGCTATGGCTACACCTTC,CASTVQGPGYGYTF
TRBV7-9,NA,NA,TRBJ2-5,TGTGCCAGCAGCTTCGCAGGCGGGGAGACCCAGTACTTC,CASSFAGGETQYF
TRBV7-3,NA,NA,TRBJ2-4,TGTGCCAGCAGCCCAACAGGGTTGGCCAAAAACATTCAGTACTTC,CASSPTGLAKNIQYF
TRBV5-4,TRBD2,NA,TRBJ2-7,TGTGCCAGCAGCTTGAGACTAGCAAGCTCCTACGAGCAGTACTTC,CASSLRLASSYEQYF
TRBV2,NA,NA,TRBJ1-3,TGTGCCAGCACTCACAGGGTGAACACCATATATTTT,CASTHRVNTIYF
TRBV4-1,TRBD2,NA,TRBJ2-1,TGCGCCAGCAGCCCGATAGCGGGGGGATACAATGAGCAGTTCTTC,CASSPIAGGYNEQFF
TRBV6-6,TRBD1,NA,TRBJ1-1,TGTGCCAGCAGTTACTCCCAGGGGGCAACTGAAGCTTTCTTT,CASSYSQGATEAFF
TRBV6-5,TRBD1,NA,TRBJ1-5,TGTGCCAGCATCATAGACAGGGGGAACGAGCCCCAGCATTTT,CASIIDRGNEPQHF
TRBV21-1,NA,NA,TRBJ2-1,TGTGCCAGCAGCAAAGGCGGCGCAGGGAATGAGCAGTTCTTC,CASSKGGAGNEQFF
TRBV28,TRBD1,NA,TRBJ2-7,TGTGCCAGCAGTTCCCCTTTCAAACAGGGGGCTTCGAGATACGAGCAGTACTTC,CASSSPFKQGASRYEQYF
TRBV30,TRBD1,NA,TRBJ2-3,TGTGCCTGGAGGACAGGGGCTAGCACAGATACGCAGTATTTT,CAWRTGASTDTQYF
TRBV4-1,NA,NA,TRBJ1-4,TGCGCCAGCAGCCAAAACAGGGCCACTAATGAAAAACTGTTTTTT,CASSQNRATNEKLFF
TRBV13,TRBD1,NA,TRBJ2-7,TGTGCCAGCAGCTTGGTCCAGGGGGCCCCCTACGAGCAGTACTTC,CASSLVQGAPYEQYF
TRBV10-1,NA,once,TRBJ1-6,TGCGCCAGCAGAAAGGGGTCTGGTTCACCCCTCCACTTT,CASRKGSGSPLHF
TRBV6-6,NA,NA,TRBJ1-4,TGTGCCAGCAGTTACCCTGGAGGATCCAATGAAAAACTGTTTTTT,CASSYPGGSNEKLFF
TRBV18,NA,NA,TRBJ1-3,TGTGCCAGCTTACAAGTCTCTGGAAACACCATATATTTT,CASLQVSGNTIYF
TRBV19,TRBD1,NA,TRBJ2-2,TGTGCCAGTAGAAGACAGGGACAGAGAGGGGAGCTGTTTTTT,CASRRQGQRGELFF
TRBV13,TRBD2,NA,TRBJ2-7,TGTGCCAGCAGCCCTAGCGGGGTTCCCTACGAGCAGTACTTC,CASSPSGVPYEQYF
TRBV28,TRBD1,NA,TRBJ1-1,TGTGCCAGCAGTCCCCCCGGGACAGGGAATAACACTGAAGCTTTCTTT,CASSPPGTGNNTEAFF
TRBV12-5,NA,once,TRBJ1-1,TGTGCTAGTGGTTTGGGGTTTACAGGGATGAACACTGAAGCTTTCTTT,CASGLGFTGMNTEAFF
TRBV13,NA,NA,TRBJ2-7,TGTGCCAGCAGCTTAGGAGGGAGCTCCTACGAGCAGTACTTC,CASSLGGSSYEQYF
TRBV5-4,TRBD2,NA,TRBJ2-5,TGTGCCAGCAGCCTGGGGGGATCGCGGGGGGGAGAGACCCAGTACTTC,CASSLGGSRGGETQYF
TRBV7-2,TRBD2,NA,TRBJ2-5,TGTGCCAGCAGCTTCGGTACTAGCGGGGGACAAGAGACCCAGTACTTC,CASSFGTSGGQETQYF
TRBV6-5,TRBD2,NA,TRBJ2-3,TGTGCCAGCAGAAGAAGCGGGAGCTACACAGATACGCAGTATTTT,CASRRSGSYTDTQYF
TRBV15,NA,NA,TRBJ2-1,TGTGCCACCAGCAGATCTCGGACTCGTGAGCAGTTCTTC,CATSRSRTREQFF
TRBV7-6,NA,NA,TRBJ2-3,TGTGCCAGCAGCATATCCGGGACATCCAACACAGATACGCAGTATTTT,CASSISGTSNTDTQYF
TRBV14,TRBD1,NA,TRBJ1-1,TGTGCCAGCAGCCAAGACGTTCTGGACAGGGGAAACACTGAAGCTTTCTTT,CASSQDVLDRGNTEAFF
TRBV19,TRBD1,NA,TRBJ2-7,TGTGCCAGTAGTCCGACAGGGGGCTCCTACGAGCAGTACTTC,CASSPTGGSYEQYF
TRBV7-9,NA,NA,TRBJ1-1,TGTGCCAGCAGCTTAGCCCGCCGGGTCGCGGTCACTGAAGCTTTCTTT,CASSLARRVAVTEAFF
TRBV7-6,NA,once,TRBJ2-5,TGTGCCAGCAGCTTAATAGACCAAGAGACCCAGTACTTC,CASSLIDQETQYF
TRBV6-5,TRBD1,few,TRBJ1-1,TGTGCCAGCAGTTACTCAGGGGGCAACACTGAAGCTTTCTTT,CASSYSGGNTEAFF
TRBV6-1,NA,NA,TRBJ2-6,TGTGCCAGCAGTGCGAGCTCTGGGGCCAACGTCCTGACTTTC,CASSASSGANVLTF
TRBV13,TRBD1,NA,TRBJ2-5,TGTGCCAGCAGCTCGGACAGGGAGCAAGAGACCCAGTACTTC,CASSSDREQETQYF
TRBV11-2,NA,once,TRBJ1-1,TGTGCCAGCAGCTTAGGGGGGGGAAGGGGGTCTTTCTTT,CASSLGGGRGSFF